This T cell receptor (beta chain) was identified during a study of cytomegalovirus exposure and HLA in healthy donors. The germline gives CDR1 SGDLS, CDR2 YYNGEE. The CDR3 is made up of 16 amino acids. J lost 7 bases, V lost 3 bases, and 9 bases had no gene match. As for this clone: The antigen is undetermined.

Broader study findings: Previous analysis showed most TCR beta V segments were productive about 87% or about 30% of the time.

The PCR was carried out with 60 Vbeta primers and 13 Jbeta primers. Repertoires were generated with immunoSEQ multiplex PCR, while TCRdb's copy carries only in-frame clones and drops some. The sample has under 200,000 clones, approximately 79% seen once; the top ten hold under 2.5%. The TCR sequence derives from a man aged 35 to 55 in good health and CMV-seronegative. The chain joins TRBV9 to TRBJ2-1; 11 nucleotides align to TRBD2. Sequenced material: PBMCs. The CDR3 DNA is TGTGCCAGCAGCGGCCTTAGCGGGAGGGCCTTGAATGAGCAGTTCTTC. Protein product: CASSGLSGRALNEQFF.